This T cell receptor beta chain derives from a study of OX40 agonist ivuxolimab in advanced cancers. The data were produced by immunoSEQ multiplex PCR, yet TCRdb's version contains in-frame clones alone and is incomplete. The sample lists approximately 69,000 clones, 80% to 90% occurring once. From germline, CDR1 is SQVTM and CDR2 ANQGSEA. V lost 7 bases, J lost 5 bases, and 12 bases lay in between. The CDR3 runs to 12 residues. Sequencing was performed on CD4+ or CD8+ T cells sorted from blood, taken in a trial of the OX40 agonist ivuxolimab. The clonotype comes from an adult with an advanced solid tumor such as melanoma, head and neck, liver or kidney cancer. The gene calls are TRBV29-1 and TRBJ1-5, with D perhaps matching TRBD1 (5 bases). CDR3 sequence (DNA): TGCAGCGCCGGACACCTTGATCAGCCCCAGCATTTT. Protein: CSAGHLDQPQHF.